Listed below are T cell receptor beta chains from one sample, sequenced in a study of shared clonotypes between healthy human individuals. This table comes from immunoSEQ multiplex PCR, and its TCRdb copy is limited to in-frame clones, with some not included. The sample contains approximately 2.4 million clones, 95% of which appear only once. The sequenced sample consisted of naive CD4+ T cells sorted from blood. These receptors all come from a man in his late teens or twenties in good health. The CDR3 runs from the conserved cysteine through the conserved F or W. A D gene is named only where the DNA matches it firmly. Size tells how often a clone was seen (once, few, many) or the class of an expanded clone, and some rows leave it out.

V gene	D gene	J gene	clone size	CDR3 DNA	CDR3 protein
TRBV7-2	TRBD1	TRBJ1-1	.	TGTGCCAGCAGTTCGAGCGGGACAGTGAACACTGAAGCTTTCTTT	CASSSSGTVNTEAFF
TRBV29-1	.	TRBJ1-2	.	TGCAGCGTTGTGGGGGCGCAGGGCTATGGCTACACCTTC	CSVVGAQGYGYTF
TRBV10-3	.	TRBJ1-1	.	TGTGCCATCAGAGGTAATCAGGGCTGGGCGAACACTGAAGCTTTCTTT	CAIRGNQGWANTEAFF
TRBV7-2	TRBD1	TRBJ1-1	.	TGTGCCAGCAGCTCCTCCAGGGGGCACACTGAAGCTTTCTTT	CASSSSRGHTEAFF
TRBV5-1	.	TRBJ1-2	.	TGCGCCAGCAGCTTGCCCAGTAATGGCTACACCTTC	CASSLPSNGYTF
TRBV9	.	TRBJ2-7	.	TGTGCCAGCAGCCCCTGGGATCAAGACTCCTACGAGCAGTACTTC	CASSPWDQDSYEQYF
TRBV18	.	TRBJ2-1	.	TGTGCCAGCTCACCGCGGACTGCTAACAATGAGCAGTTCTTC	CASSPRTANNEQFF
TRBV28	.	TRBJ1-2	once	TGTGCCAGCAGTTTATGGGGGGACACCAGGGACTATGGCTACACCTTC	CASSLWGDTRDYGYTF
TRBV7-2	.	TRBJ2-7	.	TGTGCCAGCAGCTTAGAAGGCGCGTACTACGAGCAGTACTTC	CASSLEGAYYEQYF
TRBV28	.	TRBJ2-3	.	TGTGCCAGCAGGCGCTCTGGGGGGGCAACAGATACGCAGTATTTT	CASRRSGGATDTQYF
TRBV18	.	TRBJ2-3	.	TGTGCCAGCTCCCCCGGATTTAATGCCCCCACAGATACGCAGTATTTT	CASSPGFNAPTDTQYF
TRBV5-6	TRBD2	TRBJ2-7	.	TGTGCCAGCAGCTTGATGACTAGCGGGGCAACGGGGCAGTACTTC	CASSLMTSGATGQYF
TRBV4-1	TRBD2	TRBJ2-5	.	TGCGCCAGCAGCCAAGTAGCGGGGGGGCCCGAGACCCAGTACTTC	CASSQVAGGPETQYF
TRBV5-1	TRBD2	TRBJ2-3	.	TGCGCCAGCAGCGAAGGGACTAGCGGGAGCACAGATACGCAGTATTTT	CASSEGTSGSTDTQYF
TRBV7-8	TRBD1	TRBJ1-1	.	TGTGCCAGCAGCTTAGCGAGGACAGGGGTGGCGAACACTGAAGCTTTCTTT	CASSLARTGVANTEAFF
TRBV7-9	TRBD2	TRBJ2-7	.	TGTGCCAGCAGCTTAGCGGTAGCGGGAGGGACCTACGAGCAGTACTTC	CASSLAVAGGTYEQYF
TRBV1	.	TRBJ2-4	.	TGCACCAGCAGCCAAGAACGCGGGAGGCAAACAGTTATAGCCAAAAACATTCAGTACTTC	CTSSQERGRQTVIAKNIQYF
TRBV5-1	TRBD1	TRBJ2-4	.	TGCGCCAGCAGCCCGATGGATGGGACAGGGGGCAAAAACATTCAGTACTTC	CASSPMDGTGGKNIQYF
TRBV18	.	TRBJ2-7	.	TGTGCCAGCTCACCACCGTCAGACTACGAGCAGTACTTC	CASSPPSDYEQYF
TRBV7-2	.	TRBJ1-1	.	TGTGCCAGCAGCCCACGGGGGGGCGCGCAGACTGAAGCTTTCTTT	CASSPRGGAQTEAFF
TRBV7-2	.	TRBJ2-3	.	TGTGCCAGCAGCTCCAGACTGACAGATACGCAGTATTTT	CASSSRLTDTQYF
TRBV30	.	TRBJ2-3	.	TGTGCCTGGAGTGGAGGGCCCGCTGGAGGGGATACGCAGTATTTT	CAWSGGPAGGDTQYF
TRBV28	.	TRBJ2-7	.	TGTGCCAGCAGTCGGGTATTACGCGACGAGCAGTACTTC	CASSRVLRDEQYF
TRBV6-1	.	TRBJ1-6	.	TGTGCCAGTACAGGGCAGGGTTCACCCCTCCACTTT	CASTGQGSPLHF
TRBV28	TRBD1	TRBJ1-2	.	TGTGCCAGCCTACCTGACGGACAGGGCGCCTATGGCTACACCTTC	CASLPDGQGAYGYTF
TRBV27	TRBD2	TRBJ2-7	.	TGTGCCAGCAGTCCCAGACTAGCGGGGGAATCCTACGAGCAGTACTTC	CASSPRLAGESYEQYF
TRBV7-2	.	TRBJ2-7	once	TGTGCCAGCAGCTTAGACCGTTACTCCTACGAGCAGTACTTC	CASSLDRYSYEQYF
TRBV12-5	TRBD2	TRBJ2-1	.	TGTGCTAGTGGTTTGGTAGTTCTGGGACTAGCGGGAGGGAGGCGGGACAATGAGCAGTTCTTC	CASGLVVLGLAGGRRDNEQFF
TRBV19	.	TRBJ2-4	once	TGTGCCAGTAGTATAGCCAGGATGCCAACCCAAAACATTCAGTACTTC	CASSIARMPTQNIQYF
TRBV6-6	.	TRBJ1-1	.	TGTGCCACCCGATCCCCGGGAACCACTGAAGCTTTCTTT	CATRSPGTTEAFF
TRBV6-1	TRBD1	TRBJ2-2	.	TGTGCCAGCAGGACTCGGGACAGCGCCGCCGGGGAGCTGTTTTTT	CASRTRDSAAGELFF
TRBV6-5	.	TRBJ2-7	.	TGTGCCAGCAGTTACTCAAGGGGGATAGCCTACGAGCAGTACTTC	CASSYSRGIAYEQYF